A selection of T cell receptor beta chains follows, all from one sample in a study of control samples from healthy donors and cancer patients. Using immunoSEQ multiplex PCR, the repertoire was profiled, and TCRdb retains in-frame clones only, with some absent. The sample shows about 61,000 clones, roughly 90% of them seen only once. The sample taken for sequencing was PBMCs. These receptor sequences come from a man aged 60 to 75 with colorectal cancer. CDR3s include the opening cysteine and the closing phenylalanine or tryptophan. A D gene is named only where the DNA matches it firmly. Only some rows state a clone size, as once, few, many or a class for expanded clones.

j_call | v_call | d_call | clone_size | cdr3_nt | cdr3_aa
TRBJ1-1 | TRBV5-3 | TRBD1 | - | TGTGCCAGAAGCTTGCCCAGGGGGAGAGGTGGGGTGAACACTGAAGCTTTCTTT | CARSLPRGRGGVNTEAFF
TRBJ2-5 | TRBV7-6 | - | - | TGTGCCAGCAGCTTATCTGCGATCCAGTACTTC | CASSLSAIQYF
TRBJ2-7 | TRBV5-6 | - | - | TGTGCCAGCAGCTTTAGATGGGAGACCGACAGTACCTACGAGCAGTACTTC | CASSFRWETDSTYEQYF
TRBJ1-1 | TRBV7-9 | - | - | TGTGCCAGCAGCGCTCGGACCGAAGCTTTCTTT | CASSARTEAFF
TRBJ2-2 | TRBV9 | TRBD1 | few | TGTGCCAGCAGGGGACAGGGAGGCACCGGGGAGCTGTTTTTT | CASRGQGGTGELFF
TRBJ2-1 | TRBV3-1/TRBV3-2 | TRBD2 | - | TGTGCCAGCAGCCCAGGCCTAGCGGGGGTGGATCATGAGCAGTTCTTC | CASSPGLAGVDHEQFF
TRBJ2-7 | TRBV11-2 | - | - | TGTGCCAGCAGCTTAGCGTACGAAAGCTCCTACGAGCAGTACTTC | CASSLAYESSYEQYF
TRBJ2-3 | TRBV6-8 | - | - | TGTGCCAGCAGTTACGGAGATACGCAGTATTTT | CASSYGDTQYF
TRBJ2-2 | TRBV4-3 | TRBD2 | - | TGCGCCAGCAGCCAAGTAGGGCGTGGCGGGGGGGCCGGGGAGCTGTTTTTT | CASSQVGRGGGAGELFF
TRBJ1-1 | TRBV9 | - | - | TGTGCCAGCAGTGTGACGGGTTTGCCCACTGAAGCTTTCTTT | CASSVTGLPTEAFF
TRBJ1-2 | TRBV5-1 | TRBD1 | - | TGCGCCAGCAGCTTCGGGACAGGAAATAACTATGGCTACACCTTC | CASSFGTGNNYGYTF
TRBJ2-3 | TRBV5-4 | TRBD2 | - | TGTGCCAGCAGCCCCCTTAGCGGGGGGGCCGGAGGAGATACGCAGTATTTT | CASSPLSGGAGGDTQYF
TRBJ2-5 | TRBV4-1 | - | - | TGCGCCAGCAGCCAAGGAGGGGGGGGAAGGGAGACCCAGTACTTC | CASSQGGGGRETQYF
TRBJ2-7 | TRBV10-3 | - | - | TGTGCCATCAAGGTGGGGGGACGCGACGAGCAGTACTTC | CAIKVGGRDEQYF
TRBJ2-7 | TRBV9 | - | once | TGTGCCAGCAGCGTAGAAGGCAGGAAATACGAGCAGTACTTC | CASSVEGRKYEQYF
TRBJ1-1 | TRBV6-1 | - | - | TGTGCCAGCAGTGAACGGGCACAATTCTTTGAAGCTTTCTTT | CASSERAQFFEAFF
TRBJ1-2 | TRBV4-1 | - | few | TGCGCCAGCAGCCAAGATCTAGGCCCCGGGGAGGGTGGCTACACCTTC | CASSQDLGPGEGGYTF
TRBJ1-6 | TRBV19 | TRBD1 | - | TGTGCCAGCCTTTCCGGGACAGATAATTCACCCCTCCACTTT | CASLSGTDNSPLHF
TRBJ1-1 | TRBV7-3 | TRBD1 | - | TGTGCCAGCAGCCTAGGACAGGGGCCCCCTGAAGCTTTCTTT | CASSLGQGPPEAFF
TRBJ1-6 | TRBV30 | - | - | TGTGCCTGGAGCAGCGGGAGCTCCTATAATTCACCCCTCCACTTT | CAWSSGSSYNSPLHF
TRBJ2-5 | TRBV6-5 | - | - | TGTGCCAGCAGTTCCGACAGGCTGTGGGAGACCCAGTACTTC | CASSSDRLWETQYF
TRBJ1-1 | TRBV7-9 | - | - | TGTGCCAGCAGCTTAGAGACTATGACTGAAGCTTTCTTT | CASSLETMTEAFF
TRBJ2-2 | TRBV3-1/TRBV3-2 | - | - | TGTGCCAGCAGCCAAGATGGACCCACCGGGGAGCTGTTTTTT | CASSQDGPTGELFF
TRBJ1-2 | TRBV11-2 | TRBD1 | - | TGTGCCAGCAGCTTAATGAGGGGGCAGGACTATGGCTACACCTTC | CASSLMRGQDYGYTF